The 24 T cell receptor beta chains presented below share a single source sample, sequenced in a study of T cells after yellow fever vaccination. TCRdb ran MiXCR on the 5' RACE reads and lists one entry per CDR3 protein. The table lists around 260,000 distinct CDR3 sequences, around 4.9% of them singletons. Sequenced material: CD4+ T cells sorted from PBMCs, taken on the day of the yellow fever booster vaccination. Every receptor here comes from a young man who received the YFV17D yellow fever vaccine.

This clonotype has only a few counts. The genes are TRBV12-3 or TRBV12-4 and TRBJ1-1; TRBD1 might be the D (5 bases). Trimming shortened V by 1 base and J by 7 bases, and 10 bases separated the two germline ends. The CDR3 is 13 amino acids. CDR3 DNA: TGTGCCAGCAGTTTAGGAAGGGGTAGTGAAGCTTTCTTT. Translating it yields CASSLGRGSEAFF.

This clonotype has just a few counts. The rearrangement uses TRBV12-3 or TRBV12-4 and TRBJ2-7; 7 bases match TRBD2. The CDR3 is 17 amino acids. Trimming took 6 bases from V and 0 from J; bases not matched to a gene: 14. The CDR3 DNA reads as TGTGCCAGCAGCACGCCGGGAGGCGCTACCAGCTCCTACGAGCAGTACTTC. Its translation: CASSTPGGATSSYEQYF.

The V gene is TRBV12-5, the J gene TRBJ1-4; D is unclear. Trimming took off 6 bases at V and 7 bases at J, with 18 bases between the two ends. The CDR3 consists of 15 residues. The germline V gene has CDR1 LGHNT and CDR2 FRNRAP. CDR3 nucleotides: TGTGCTAGTGGCCCGCCCATGGGGTGGGGTGAAAAACTGTTTTTT. This codes for CASGPPMGWGEKLFF.

In its sample, this clonotype was seen many times. This chain uses TRBV7-2 with TRBJ1-5, with D perhaps matching TRBD1 (6 bases). The V end lost 5 bases, the J end lost 4 bases, and 15 bases lay between the germline ends. Germline-derived CDR1 and CDR2 are SGHTA and FQGNSA. This CDR3 is built from 15 residues. CDR3 loop: CASSQAGGGNQPQHF. In nucleotides, the CDR3 is TGTGCCAGCAGCCAAGCCGGGGGCGGGAATCAGCCCCAGCATTTT. The full variable domain, with the rest looked up from reference TRBV7-2 and TRBJ1-5, is GAGVSQSPSNKVTEKGKDVELRCDPISGHTALYWYRQSLGQGLEFLIYFQGNSAPDKSGLPSDRFSAERTGGSVSTLTIQRTQQEDSAVYLCASSQAGGGNQPQHFGDGTRLSIL.

This clonotype was seen at least ten times. CDR3 nucleotides: TGCAGTGCTAACCTAAGAGAGACCCAGTACTTC. Translating gives CSANLRETQYF. V is TRBV20-1 and J is TRBJ2-5; the D is unclear. V lost 4 bases to trimming and J lost 4 bases, with 7 bases between them. Germline V CDR1 and CDR2: DFQATT, SNEGSKA (reference sequence). CDR3 size: 11 residues.

The J gene is TRBJ2-6, the V gene TRBV24-1; weak D call: TRBD2 (6 bases). The germline CDR1 and CDR2 sequences are KGHDR and SFDVKD. V was pared by 5 bases and J by 1 base, with 14 bases between. The CDR3 totals 17 residues. CDR3: CATSAAPGGSGANVLTF. The DNA of the CDR3 is TGTGCCACCAGTGCTGCCCCTGGGGGGTCTGGGGCCAACGTCCTGACTTTC.

This clonotype came up many times. The rearrangement links TRBV5-6 to TRBJ2-4; the D call may be TRBD1 or TRBD2 (5 bases each). V was clipped by 0 bases and J by 1 base, with 11 bases between them. Germline V lookup: CDR1 SGHDT, CDR2 YYEEEE. There are 16 residues in the CDR3. The CDR3 DNA reads TGTGCCAGCAGCTTGGTATCGTGGGACGCCAAAAACATTCAGTACTTC. It codes for CASSLVSWDAKNIQYF.

CDR3: CASSLGAGDSYNEQFF. CDR3 nucleotides: TGCGCCAGCAGCTTGGGAGCGGGGGACTCCTACAATGAGCAGTTCTTC. The chain has TRBV5-1 and TRBJ2-1; TRBD2 agrees at 8 bases. Germline CDR1 is SGHRS and CDR2 is YFSETQ. J gave up 0 bases and V 0 bases, and 2 bases lay outside the gene matches. This CDR3 has 16 residues.

The chain links TRBV20-1 to TRBJ2-3; TRBD1 matches 8 bases. Germline lookup yields CDR1 DFQATT and CDR2 SNEGSKA (reference sequence). Germline trimming cut 5 bases from V and 7 bases from J; bases unmatched to any gene: 11. This CDR3 spans 14 amino acids. The CDR3 reads CSAAPRGREHTQYF. CDR3 DNA sequence: TGCAGTGCTGCGCCCAGGGGGCGAGAACATACGCAGTATTTT.

V is TRBV6-6 and J is TRBJ1-3; 7 bases align to TRBD1. Trimming cost V 5 bases and J 0 bases; bases outside gene matches: 1. The CDR3 sequence is 14 residues long. The germline V gene encodes CDR1 MNHNY and CDR2 SVGAGI (reference sequence). The CDR3 spells CASSGTDSGNTIYF. The DNA of the CDR3 is TGTGCCAGCAGTGGGACAGACTCTGGAAACACCATATATTTT.

This sequence joins TRBV5-1 and TRBJ2-1; weak D call: TRBD1 (7 bases). Germline CDR1 and CDR2: SGHRS and YFSETQ. Trimming shortened V by 2 bases and J by 7 bases, and 16 bases separated the two germline ends. CDR3 size: 15 residues. In nucleotides, the CDR3 is TGCGCCAGCAGCTTTGTTCCAGGGGGAGGAAATGAGCAGTTCTTC. Residues: CASSFVPGGGNEQFF.

The V gene is TRBV12-3 or TRBV12-4, the J gene TRBJ1-6; no clear D gene. The CDR3 spans 14 residues. V was trimmed by 5 bases and J by 9 bases, leaving 14 bases between them. CDR3 protein: CASSPNSRGSPLHF. The CDR3 region has the DNA TGTGCCAGCAGTCCCAATAGCCGGGGTTCACCCCTCCACTTT.

This sequence joins TRBV7-2 and TRBJ2-7; 10 bases are a match to TRBD1. The CDR3 consists of 16 residues. V lost 1 base to trimming and J lost 6 bases; unmatched junction nucleotides: 9. Germline V CDR1 and CDR2: SGHTA, FQGNSA. This chain's CDR3 is CASSLGIGTGVTEQYF. CDR3 nucleotide sequence: TGTGCCAGCAGCTTAGGGATAGGGACAGGGGTAACCGAGCAGTACTTC.

Only a few counts were recorded for this clonotype. This chain joins TRBV7-3 and TRBJ2-2; 14 bases are a match to TRBD2. Germline CDR1 is SGHTA and CDR2 is FQGTGA. The CDR3 extends over 18 amino acids. With V trimmed by 2 bases and J by 0 bases, 2 bases remained unmatched. The CDR3 loop reads CASSLWGLAGANTGELFF. CDR3 DNA: TGTGCCAGCAGCTTATGGGGACTAGCGGGGGCGAACACCGGGGAGCTGTTTTTT. Combining the CDR3 with reference TRBV7-3 and TRBJ2-2 gives the whole variable domain GAGVSQTPSNKVTEKGKYVELRCDPISGHTALYWYRQSLGQGPEFLIYFQGTGAADDSGLPNDRFFAVRPEGSVSTLKIQRTERGDSAVYLCASSLWGLAGANTGELFFGEGSRLTVL.

This clonotype was observed many times. The chain links TRBV4-3 to TRBJ2-7; a weak D match, TRBD1 (5 bases). Germline V CDR1 and CDR2: LGHNA, YSLEER. V lost 0 bases, J lost 3 bases, and 15 bases lay in between. This CDR3 contains 16 residues. CDR3 in DNA: TGCGCCAGCAGCCAAGATCGGTGGTCAGGGATCTACGAGCAGTACTTC. Its translation is CASSQDRWSGIYEQYF.

This clonotype showed up many times. The chain combines TRBV20-1 with TRBJ2-3, with TRBD1 as a possible D gene (5 bases). The germline V gene encodes CDR1 DFQATT and CDR2 SNEGSKA (reference sequence). The length of the CDR3 is 14 residues. Trimming pared 3 bases from V and 1 base from J, leaving 11 bases between. CDR3: CSARNFRGTDTQYF. Written as DNA, the CDR3 is TGCAGTGCTAGGAATTTCAGGGGCACAGATACGCAGTATTTT.

This clonotype has only a few counts. The chain recombines TRBV6-2 or TRBV6-3 with TRBJ2-7; tentatively, D is TRBD2 (6 bases). Germline CDR1 and CDR2: MNHEY and SVGEGT. The ends were cut back, 11 bases at V and 0 bases at J, with 14 bases in the middle. The CDR3 is 13 residues long. The CDR3 DNA is TGTGCCGGCGGGCGGGGAGACTCCTACGAGCAGTACTTC. Protein sequence: CAGGRGDSYEQYF.

This clonotype has just one count. CDR3 DNA: TGCGCCAGCAGCCCCTCGGGGGGCGAAATCTATGGCTACACCTTC. This gives the protein CASSPSGGEIYGYTF. This chain links TRBV5-1 with TRBJ1-2; tentative D call: TRBD1 (6 bases). The V end was cut by 4 bases, the J end by 4 bases, with 17 bases between. Germline values: CDR1 SGHRS, CDR2 YFSETQ. The CDR3 loop spans 15 amino acids.

The rearrangement joins TRBV24-1 to TRBJ2-1; D uncertain. Per the germline V gene, CDR1 is KGHDR and CDR2 is SFDVKD. This CDR3 contains 14 residues. V was pared by 6 bases and J by 1 base, with 9 bases between. The CDR3 nucleotides are TGTGCCACCAGTCCTAGGGATTCCTACAATGAGCAGTTCTTC. This translates into CATSPRDSYNEQFF.

This clonotype has just a few counts. V and J are TRBV20-1 and TRBJ1-1; D is perhaps TRBD1 (6 bases). The CDR3 is 13 residues long. CDR1 is DFQATT, CDR2 SNEGSKA, per germline (reference sequence). The V end was cut by 2 bases, the J end by 0 bases, with 7 bases between. The CDR3 here is CSARRQVNTEAFF. The CDR3 nucleotides are TGCAGTGCTAGACGACAGGTGAACACTGAAGCTTTCTTT.

This clonotype was recorded a few times. J is TRBJ2-5 and V is TRBV10-3, with 8 bases aligning to TRBD2. The V gene end was trimmed by 8 bases and the J gene end by 3 bases; junction bases not matched to a gene: 2. The V gene's germline CDR1 is ENHRY and CDR2 SYGVKD. This CDR3 has 12 residues. The CDR3 DNA is TGTGCCATCGGGACTAGAGAAGAGACCCAGTACTTC. Its translation is CAIGTREETQYF.

This chain connects TRBV5-1 to TRBJ1-5; D is undetermined. Germline V lookup: CDR1 SGHRS, CDR2 YFSETQ. V dropped 2 bases and J dropped 7 bases, with 16 bases sitting between them. The CDR3 contains 15 residues. The CDR3 here is CASSLRGLGGQPQHF. The DNA of the CDR3 is TGCGCCAGCAGCTTAAGAGGGTTAGGCGGCCAGCCCCAGCATTTT.

The CDR3 is CASSLGGARDQPQHF. In DNA form, the CDR3 reads TGTGCCAGCAGCTTAGGGGGGGCGCGGGACCAGCCCCAGCATTTT. The chain uses TRBV7-2 and TRBJ1-5, with D perhaps matching TRBD1 (6 bases). Trimming removed 1 base from V and 7 bases from J, with 14 bases in between. CDR1 is SGHTA, CDR2 FQGNSA, per germline. The CDR3 is 15 residues long.

This chain uses TRBV20-1 with TRBJ1-1; D is unclear. V was shortened by 6 bases and J by 0 bases, with 8 bases between the two germline ends. CDR3 length: 12 residues. Germline loops: CDR1 DFQATT, CDR2 SNEGSKA (reference sequence). The CDR3 spells CSARIMNTEAFF. The CDR3 DNA follows: TGCAGTGCCCGAATAATGAACACTGAAGCTTTCTTT.